These 32 T cell receptor beta chains originate from one sample sequenced in a study of blood T cell repertoires in COVID-19. Assay used: immunoSEQ multiplex PCR; TCRdb lists only in-frame clones, some missing. Among under 350,000 clones listed, 80% to 90% were seen once. The sequenced sample was peripheral blood. These receptors originate from a man aged 35-49 years with acute or convalescent COVID-19.

This clone was recorded only once. The V gene is TRBV30, the J gene TRBJ2-7; 12 bases map to TRBD2. The CDR3 loop spans 15 amino acids. In germline, CDR1 is GTSNPN, CDR2 SVGIG (reference sequence). Trimming removed 1 base from V and 4 bases from J; junction bases left unmatched: 5. The CDR3 DNA reads as TGTGCCTGGAGTGCCGGACTAGCGGGGATTTACGAGCAGTACTTC. Translated: CAWSAGLAGIYEQYF.

The chain uses TRBV5-8 and TRBJ1-5, with 9 bases aligning to TRBD1. The CDR3 runs 15 residues. In germline, CDR1 is SGHTS, CDR2 YDEGEE. Trimming removed 2 bases from V and 5 bases from J; junction bases left unmatched: 5. Written as DNA, the CDR3 is TGTGCCAGCAGCTTAGGACAGGGGAGCGATCAGCCCCAGCATTTT. Residues: CASSLGQGSDQPQHF.

The chain couples TRBV18 to TRBJ2-7; TRBD1 matches at 12 bases. The CDR3 totals 15 residues. Germline CDR1 and CDR2: KGHSH and LQKENI. V shed 0 bases, J shed 5 bases, and the junction held 2 bases outside the gene matches. CDR3 in DNA: TGTGCCAGCTCACCACCGGGACAGGGGGCTAACGAGCAGTACTTC. It specifies CASSPPGQGANEQYF.

The chain carries TRBV18 and TRBJ1-2; D unclear. V was trimmed by 3 bases and J by 3 bases, leaving 8 bases between them. Germline-derived CDR1 and CDR2 are KGHSH and LQKENI. CDR3 size: 13 residues. This chain's CDR3 is CASSPVADYGYTF. CDR3 in DNA: TGTGCCAGCTCACCTGTCGCAGACTATGGCTACACCTTC.

This CDR3 reads CASSLGQGEGKAFF. CDR3 DNA: TGTGCCAGCAGCTTAGGACAGGGAGAAGGAAAAGCTTTCTTT. The chain combines TRBV11-1 with TRBJ1-1; 7 bases agree with TRBD1. The J segment lost 9 bases and the V segment lost 1 base, leaving 8 bases of the junction unmatched. Looked up from germline, CDR1 is SGHAT and CDR2 is FQDESV (reference sequence). This CDR3 comprises 14 residues.

This chain joins TRBV12-5 and TRBJ2-3, with D perhaps matching TRBD2 (7 bases). CDR3 size: 20 residues. V lost 5 bases, J lost 2 bases, and 29 bases lay in between. Germline V CDR1 and CDR2: LGHNT, FRNRAP. In DNA, the CDR3 is TGTGCTAGTGGTCCACGGACTATAACGGGGGGCCTACGATCCACAGATACGCAGTATTTT. Protein sequence: CASGPRTITGGLRSTDTQYF.

This clone was detected once. V gene TRBV9 combines with J gene TRBJ2-1; possible D gene TRBD2, 5 bases. The CDR3 loop spans 14 amino acids. Germline V gene lookup returns CDR1 SGDLS and CDR2 YYNGEE. The ends were cut back, 2 bases at V and 2 bases at J, with 8 bases in the middle. The CDR3 loop reads CASSVTSTYNEQFF. In DNA form, the CDR3 reads TGTGCCAGCAGCGTTACTAGTACCTACAATGAGCAGTTCTTC.

The chain combines TRBV7-2 with TRBJ1-2; 7 nucleotides line up with TRBD1. There are 15 residues in the CDR3. Germline loops: CDR1 SGHTA, CDR2 FQGNSA. V gave up 6 bases and J gave up 3 bases; unmatched junction bases: 10. The CDR3 region is CASRRQGGPDYGYTF. DNA for the CDR3: TGTGCCAGCAGAAGACAGGGCGGACCAGACTATGGCTACACCTTC.

The count of this clone is one. This chain connects TRBV2 to TRBJ1-2; tentative D call: TRBD1 (5 bases). The CDR3 is made up of 15 amino acids. Trimming stripped 1 base from V and 8 bases from J, with 17 bases between. CDR1 SNHLY and CDR2 FYNNEI come from the germline V gene. The CDR3 coding sequence is TGTGCCAGCAGTGAAGAAGTAGGGGTCCTTTGGGGCTACACCTTC. Translation gives CASSEEVGVLWGYTF.

The table lists this clone with a few counts. The chain uses TRBV7-2 and TRBJ2-7, with 10 bases fitting TRBD1. The CDR3 length is 16 residues. Germline values: CDR1 SGHTA, CDR2 FQGNSA. Trimming removed 4 bases from V and 2 bases from J; junction bases left unmatched: 8. The chain's CDR3 is CASSWGGTGDTYEQYF. The CDR3 DNA follows: TGTGCCAGCAGCTGGGGCGGGACAGGGGACACCTACGAGCAGTACTTC.

The chain uses TRBV7-2 and TRBJ2-2; possible D gene TRBD2, 7 bases. The length of the CDR3 is 15 residues. The germline gives CDR1 SGHTA, CDR2 FQGNSA. V gave up 8 bases and J gave up 3 bases, with 16 bases separating them. In nucleotides, the CDR3 is TGTGCCAGCTCCACGGGGGGCGCGTACACCGGGGAGCTGTTTTTT. As protein: CASSTGGAYTGELFF.

The chain is built from TRBV2 and TRBJ1-5, with a weak D call TRBD1 (5 bases). The germline V gene has CDR1 SNHLY and CDR2 FYNNEI. The CDR3 contains 13 residues. V was pared by 6 bases and J by 5 bases, with 11 bases between. CDR3 nucleotides: TGTGCCAGCAGACTCCTAGGGGATCAGCCCCAGCATTTT. Translating gives CASRLLGDQPQHF.

V usage is TRBV18 and J usage is TRBJ2-3, with D possibly being TRBD2 (6 bases). This CDR3 has 15 amino acids. Per germline, CDR1 KGHSH and CDR2 LQKENI. V lost 3 bases and J 0 bases, leaving 10 bases between the germline ends. CDR3 residues: CASSPVRGSTDTQYF. In nucleotides, the CDR3 is TGTGCCAGCTCACCGGTCCGGGGGAGCACAGATACGCAGTATTTT.

The V gene is TRBV19, the J gene TRBJ2-4; 7 nucleotides match TRBD1. Germline V gene data show CDR1 as LNHDA and CDR2 as SQIVND (reference sequence). The V gene end was trimmed by 3 bases and the J gene end by 7 bases; junction bases not matched to a gene: 6. This CDR3 has 14 amino acids. The chain's CDR3 is CASSIPGGRNIQYF. The CDR3 nucleotides are TGTGCCAGTAGTATCCCAGGGGGTAGGAACATTCAGTACTTC.

This chain links TRBV7-8 with TRBJ1-2; unclear D gene. This CDR3 region has 15 residues. From germline, CDR1 is SGHVS and CDR2 FQNEAQ. V was pared by 1 base and J by 5 bases, with 14 bases between. In nucleotides, the CDR3 is TGTGCCAGCAGCTTAGTCGGCGGGTCCGCTTATGGCTACACCTTC. It codes for CASSLVGGSAYGYTF.

The sample holds one count of this clone. This chain joins TRBV5-1 and TRBJ2-3; D gene ambiguous. The CDR3 loop spans 15 amino acids. The V end was cut by 4 bases, the J end by 5 bases, with 17 bases between. Per germline, CDR1 SGHRS and CDR2 YFSETQ. CDR3 loop: CASSRLEGVRDTQYF. DNA for the CDR3: TGCGCCAGCAGCCGCCTAGAAGGAGTCCGAGATACGCAGTATTTT. The complete variable domain, with remaining parts taken from reference TRBV5-1 and TRBJ2-3, reads KAGVTQTPRYLIKTRGQQVTLSCSPISGHRSVSWYQQTPGQGLQFLFEYFSETQRNKGNFPGRFSGRQFSNSRSEMNVSTLELGDSALYLCASSRLEGVRDTQYFGPGTRLTVL.

V and J are TRBV6-5 and TRBJ2-7; the match to TRBD1 covers 7 bases. In germline, CDR1 is MNHEY, CDR2 SVGAGI. There are 13 residues in the CDR3. The V gene end was trimmed by 5 bases and the J gene end by 4 bases; junction bases not matched to a gene: 5. The CDR3 DNA follows: TGTGCCAGCAGTCCCGACAGGGCGTACGAGCAGTACTTC. Translating it yields CASSPDRAYEQYF.

The chain is built from TRBV30 and TRBJ1-3; D not resolved. Germline values: CDR1 GTSNPN, CDR2 SVGIG (reference sequence). V shed 3 bases and J shed 0 bases, with 6 bases lying between them. The length of the CDR3 is 13 residues. The CDR3 spells CAWSGVSGNTIYF. The CDR3 DNA reads as TGTGCCTGGAGCGGGGTCTCTGGAAACACCATATATTTT.

The rearrangement uses TRBV27 and TRBJ1-2, with D tentatively TRBD1 (5 bases). Germline CDR1 MNHEY, CDR2 SMNVEV (reference sequence). The CDR3 runs to 14 residues. Between the trimmed V and J ends, which lost 5 bases and 13 bases, there was a span of 23 bases. The CDR3 nucleotides read TGTGCCAGCAGTCCTCACGGGGGGAATCGGGCCTGCACCTTC. Its translation: CASSPHGGNRACTF.

The chain links TRBV30 to TRBJ1-1, with unresolved D. The CDR3 contains 14 residues. V gave up 5 bases and J gave up 0 bases, with 13 bases separating them. CDR1 and CDR2 from the germline V gene are GTSNPN and SVGIG (reference sequence). CDR3: CAWALVRVNTEAFF. CDR3 sequence (DNA): TGTGCCTGGGCCCTTGTGAGGGTGAACACTGAAGCTTTCTTT.

The chain joins TRBV6-2 or TRBV6-3 to TRBJ1-6; a possible D gene is TRBD1 (6 bases). V was clipped by 6 bases and J by 10 bases, with 19 bases between them. Germline V gene data show CDR1 as MNHEY and CDR2 as SVGEGT. This CDR3 spans 15 amino acids. The CDR3 coding sequence is TGTGCCAGCAGCCGGATAGGACAGAGTGGGTCACCCCTCCACTTT. This gives the protein CASSRIGQSGSPLHF.

CDR3 nucleotides: TGTGCCAGCAGCTTAAATAGACAGGCGAACACCGGGGAGCTGTTTTTT. It codes for CASSLNRQANTGELFF. The rearrangement links TRBV7-3 to TRBJ2-2; tentative D call: TRBD1 (6 bases). Trimming pared 1 base from V and 0 bases from J, leaving 9 bases between. Looked up from germline, CDR1 is SGHTA and CDR2 is FQGTGA. The CDR3 totals 16 residues.

This clone occurred once. The chain joins TRBV24-1 to TRBJ2-3; 9 bases are a match to TRBD2. The CDR3 sequence is 15 residues long. V trimming: 6 bases; J trimming: 5 bases; junction bases outside the gene matches: 8. Germline CDR1 and CDR2: KGHDR and SFDVKD. As DNA, the CDR3 is TGTGCCACCAGTTCACCTAGCGGGGTCGGAGATACGCAGTATTTT. Its translation: CATSSPSGVGDTQYF.

The chain employs TRBV2 and TRBJ1-2; TRBD1 aligns across 7 bases. Germline CDR1 and CDR2: SNHLY and FYNNEI. Trimming at V came to 0 bases and at J to 3 bases, leaving 4 bases not matched to a gene. The CDR3 contains 15 residues. CDR3 in amino acids: CASSEAGGAYYGYTF. The CDR3 DNA is TGTGCCAGCAGTGAAGCAGGGGGCGCCTACTATGGCTACACCTTC. The full variable domain, rest sourced from reference TRBV2 and TRBJ1-2, is EPEVTQTPSHQVTQMGQEVILRCVPISNHLYFYWYRQILGQKVEFLVSFYNNEISEKSEIFDDQFSVERPDGSNFTLKIRSTKLEDSAMYFCASSEAGGAYYGYTFGSGTRLTVV.

Note on this clone: A read error may produce the germline difference seen at one junction end. This chain links TRBV11-2 with TRBJ2-7, with TRBD2 identical over 14 bases. This CDR3 region has 15 residues. In germline, CDR1 is SGHAT, CDR2 FQNNGV. This CDR3 reads CASSWTSGGLNERYF. CDR3 nucleotide sequence: TGTGCCAGCAGCTGGACTAGCGGGGGGCTCAACGAGCGGTACTTC.

The chain couples TRBV3-1 (or the pseudogene TRBV3-2) to TRBJ1-3, with D unresolved. Germline values: CDR1 LGHDT, CDR2 YNNKEL (reference sequence). This CDR3 spans 14 amino acids. Trimming shortened V by 4 bases and J by 4 bases, and 11 bases separated the two germline ends. The CDR3 region is CASSPGWEGNTIYF. As DNA, the CDR3 is TGTGCCAGCAGCCCCGGATGGGAGGGAAACACCATATATTTT.

The rearrangement uses TRBV27 and TRBJ1-2; tentative D call: TRBD1 (5 bases). The CDR3 contains 12 residues. Trimming stripped 5 bases from V and 7 bases from J, with 11 bases between. Germline V gene lookup returns CDR1 MNHEY and CDR2 SMNVEV (reference sequence). DNA for the CDR3: TGTGCCAGCAGTCCCCAGGGTGGTGGCTACACCTTC. This translates into CASSPQGGGYTF.

This clone was seen just once. The rearrangement uses TRBV7-2 and TRBJ2-3; D is uncertain. There are 14 residues in the CDR3. V was shortened by 3 bases and J by 2 bases, with 9 bases between the two germline ends. The V gene's germline CDR1 is SGHTA and CDR2 FQGNSA. The CDR3 coding sequence is TGTGCCAGCAGCTTTTTCGGTTTCACAGATACGCAGTATTTT. This translates into CASSFFGFTDTQYF.

The chain recombines TRBV3-1 (or the pseudogene TRBV3-2) with TRBJ2-7; tentative D call: TRBD2 (6 bases). V lost 0 bases and J lost 1, with 13 bases in between. The CDR3 has 16 residues. Per germline, CDR1 LGHDT and CDR2 YNNKEL (reference sequence). The CDR3 loop reads CASSQDGGTASYEQYF. For the CDR3, the DNA is TGTGCCAGCAGCCAAGATGGGGGGACGGCATCCTACGAGCAGTACTTC.

V usage is TRBV18 and J usage is TRBJ1-1; D is ambiguous. Per the germline V gene, CDR1 is KGHSH and CDR2 is LQKENI. The length of the CDR3 is 13 residues. V lost 5 bases and J lost 1, with 8 bases in between. CDR3 nucleotide sequence: TGTGCCAGCTCAGGTAACACGAACACTGAAGCTTTCTTT. Translation: CASSGNTNTEAFF.

The V gene is TRBV10-1, the J gene TRBJ2-1; TRBD2 might be the D (5 bases). From germline, CDR1 is WNHNN and CDR2 SYGVQD (reference sequence). The CDR3 consists of 15 residues. V lost 5 bases and J lost 7, with 18 bases in between. CDR3 nucleotide sequence: TGCGCCAGCAGTTCCTCTACGCTAGCTTGGAATGAGCAGTTCTTC. Encoded protein: CASSSSTLAWNEQFF.

CDR3 loop: CASSDWLGTGEQYF. CDR3 nucleotide sequence: TGTGCCAGCAGTGATTGGCTAGGAACGGGAGAGCAGTACTTC. This chain uses TRBV2 with TRBJ2-7, with a tentative D call TRBD2 (5 bases). Trimming left V 3 bases short and J 7 bases short, with 16 bases between. In germline, CDR1 is SNHLY, CDR2 FYNNEI. This CDR3 is 14 amino acids long.